Listed below are T cell receptor beta chains from one sample, sequenced in a study of blood T cells in healthy people across ages. TCRdb passed the 5' RACE reads through MiXCR, listing each CDR3 protein once. Found here are 1 million or so distinct CDR3 sequences, 20% to 25% of them singletons; the top ten hold less than 0.85%. The sample was also linked to a second study, of T cells of mothers and their children.

The specimen was blood. The receptor set was obtained from a girl aged 2-10 years in good health. The CDR3 runs from the conserved cysteine through the conserved F or W. Fields, in order: V gene, CDR3 length, D gene, J gene, clone size, CDR3 DNA, CDR3 protein. A D gene is named only where the DNA matches it firmly. Where a row states a size, it is once, few, many or the class of an expanded clone; other rows omit it.

v_gene: TRBV27; len: 16; d_gene: TRBD1; j_gene: TRBJ1-2; abundance: -; CDR3nt: TGTGCCAGCAGTCCTCCCTCAGGGGGGAGGGACTATGGCTACACCTTC; CDR3aa: CASSPPSGGRDYGYTF
v_gene: TRBV29-1; len: 12; d_gene: -; j_gene: TRBJ1-5; abundance: -; CDR3nt: TGCAGCGTTGAAGAGATAGGTCAGCCCCAGCATTTT; CDR3aa: CSVEEIGQPQHF
v_gene: TRBV6-4; len: 14; d_gene: TRBD2; j_gene: TRBJ2-1; abundance: few; CDR3nt: TGTGCCAGCAGTGAGGGGCGGGAGGGCAGCGAGCAGTTCTTC; CDR3aa: CASSEGREGSEQFF
v_gene: TRBV7-9; len: 13; d_gene: -; j_gene: TRBJ2-5; abundance: few; CDR3nt: TGTGCCAGCAGCTTAAGTGAGATGAAGACCCAGTACTTC; CDR3aa: CASSLSEMKTQYF
v_gene: TRBV9; len: 15; d_gene: -; j_gene: TRBJ1-1; abundance: -; CDR3nt: TGTGCCAGCAGCCTGGGGGGGTCGGGGAACACTGAAGCTTTCTTT; CDR3aa: CASSLGGSGNTEAFF
v_gene: TRBV7-2; len: 17; d_gene: -; j_gene: TRBJ2-5; abundance: -; CDR3nt: TGTGCCAGCAGCCCCCTCGTGAGTGGCCCGTACCAAGAGACCCAGTACTTC; CDR3aa: CASSPLVSGPYQETQYF
v_gene: TRBV6-2/TRBV6-3; len: 11; d_gene: -; j_gene: TRBJ2-1; abundance: few; CDR3nt: TGTGCCAGACCCAGGAGGGATGAGCAGTTCTTC; CDR3aa: CARPRRDEQFF
v_gene: TRBV5-5; len: 15; d_gene: -; j_gene: TRBJ2-5; abundance: few; CDR3nt: TGTGCCAGCAGCTTGGGCATAGGGAATTCGGAGACCCAGTACTTC; CDR3aa: CASSLGIGNSETQYF
v_gene: TRBV27; len: 15; d_gene: TRBD1; j_gene: TRBJ1-4; abundance: few; CDR3nt: TGTGCCAGCAGTTTAACCGGGACAGGAGAGGGGAAACTGTTTTTT; CDR3aa: CASSLTGTGEGKLFF
v_gene: TRBV29-1; len: 13; d_gene: -; j_gene: TRBJ2-3; abundance: -; CDR3nt: TGCAGCGTTGGTACCAGGTCAAGAGATACGCAGTATTTT; CDR3aa: CSVGTRSRDTQYF
v_gene: TRBV4-1; len: 15; d_gene: TRBD1; j_gene: TRBJ1-4; abundance: -; CDR3nt: TGCGCCAGCAGCCATGCCGGGACAGGGGGCGAAAAACTGTTTTTT; CDR3aa: CASSHAGTGGEKLFF
v_gene: TRBV5-1; len: 14; d_gene: TRBD2; j_gene: TRBJ2-1; abundance: -; CDR3nt: TGCGCCAGCAGCTCAGCGGGGGGGATCAATGAGCAGTTCTTC; CDR3aa: CASSSAGGINEQFF